These 20 T cell receptor beta chains came from one sample sequenced in a study of T-cell memory formation after mild COVID-19. TCRdb re-derived calls from the 5' RACE reads in MiXCR, one entry per CDR3 protein. The sample has hundreds of thousands of distinct CDR3 sequences, around 15% seen once. The sequencing sample was made of PBMCs or a T cell subset sorted from them (not recorded which). The receptors derive from a man aged 18 to 29 who had mild COVID-19 (a few samples of this study predate the infection). Cell type and time point are not known.

The V gene is TRBV24-1, the J gene TRBJ2-3; perhaps TRBD1 as D (5 bases). Germline assignment: CDR1 KGHDR and CDR2 SFDVKD. This CDR3 is built from 14 residues. Trimming pared 11 bases from V and 1 base from J, leaving 15 bases between. The CDR3 protein is CAIKGSARTDTQYF. The CDR3 bases are TGTGCCATCAAGGGGTCGGCCCGCACAGATACGCAGTATTTT.

This clonotype was observed a few times. The genes are TRBV2 and TRBJ2-1; no clear D. The CDR3 extends over 14 amino acids. CDR1 SNHLY and CDR2 FYNNEI come from the germline V gene. V dropped 7 bases and J dropped 2 bases, with 12 bases sitting between them. CDR3 residues: CASNRPLAYNEQFF. DNA for the CDR3: TGTGCCAGCAATCGACCCTTGGCCTACAATGAGCAGTTCTTC.

This sequence joins TRBV7-3 and TRBJ1-4; D is unresolved. V was pared by 3 bases and J by 5 bases, with 7 bases between. The CDR3 has 13 amino acids. CDR1 SGHTA and CDR2 FQGTGA come from the germline V gene. CDR3 nucleotide sequence: TGTGCCAGCAGCTTGCGGCAGAATGAAAAACTGTTTTTT. Translation: CASSLRQNEKLFF.

Ten or more counts support this clonotype. The CDR3 bases are TGTGCCAGCAGCCGTCGGGTGCACACAGATACGCAGTATTTT. Protein product: CASSRRVHTDTQYF. The chain couples TRBV7-2 to TRBJ2-3, with D uncertain. CDR3 length: 14 residues. V gave up 5 bases and J gave up 2 bases, with 11 bases separating them. CDR1 is SGHTA, CDR2 FQGNSA, per germline.

This sequence joins TRBV4-1 and TRBJ1-3; the D is unclear. The germline V gene encodes CDR1 MGHRA and CDR2 YSYEKL. V lost 0 bases and J lost 3, with 18 bases in between. There are 18 residues in the CDR3. The CDR3 DNA sequence: TGCGCCAGCAGCCAAGATCGGGTTGCTGTGAGGCATGGAAACACCATATATTTT. Protein product: CASSQDRVAVRHGNTIYF.

This clonotype was observed a handful of times. This chain connects TRBV28 to TRBJ2-1; TRBD2 aligns across 9 bases. The junction had 6 bases not matched to a gene; V was cut back by 5 bases and J by 4 bases. The CDR3 runs to 15 residues. The V gene's germline CDR1 is MDHEN and CDR2 SYDVKM. The CDR3 coding sequence is TGTGCCAGCAGTAAAGGAGCGGGGGGTTACAATGAGCAGTTCTTC. This translates into CASSKGAGGYNEQFF.

There are a few counts of this clonotype. V usage is TRBV4-1 and J usage is TRBJ2-3, with TRBD2 as a possible D gene (6 bases). CDR1 and CDR2 from the germline V gene are MGHRA and YSYEKL. The CDR3 totals 15 residues. Trimming pared 4 bases from V and 2 bases from J, leaving 13 bases between. The CDR3 DNA follows: TGCGCCAGCAGCCTTCGGGGGATGACCACAGATACGCAGTATTTT. The encoded protein is CASSLRGMTTDTQYF.

The rearrangement joins TRBV6-2 or TRBV6-3 to TRBJ2-7; D is possibly TRBD1 (6 bases). Trimming left V 6 bases short and J 4 bases short, with 16 bases between. This CDR3 comprises 14 residues. Germline CDR1 reads MNHEY; CDR2 reads SVGEGT. The CDR3 coding sequence is TGTGCCAGCAGACGCGACAGGTACCGGTACGAGCAGTACGTC. It encodes CASRRDRYRYEQYV.

This clonotype was counted only a few times. This sequence joins TRBV10-3 and TRBJ1-5; the match to TRBD1 covers 7 bases. This CDR3 spans 15 amino acids. With V trimmed by 1 base and J by 3 bases, 3 bases remained unmatched. CDR1 and CDR2 (germline): ENHRY, SYGVKD. CDR3 DNA sequence: TGTGCCATCAGTGAGTTCGACAGGGACAATCAGCCCCAGCATTTT. Its translation is CAISEFDRDNQPQHF.

CDR3 region: CSARDQGAWGYTF. The CDR3, as DNA: TGCAGTGCTAGAGATCAGGGGGCGTGGGGCTACACCTTC. The chain has TRBV20-1 and TRBJ1-2, with 8 bases matching TRBD1. V lost 0 bases to trimming and J lost 8 bases; unmatched junction nucleotides: 5. The CDR3 runs to 13 residues. Germline lookup yields CDR1 DFQATT and CDR2 SNEGSKA (reference sequence).

This clonotype turned up a few times. The V call is TRBV6-2 or TRBV6-3, the J call TRBJ2-6, with no clear D. CDR3 length: 15 amino acids. The germline V gene encodes CDR1 MNHEY and CDR2 SVGEGT. V was trimmed by 2 bases and J by 2 bases, leaving 7 bases between them. The chain's CDR3 is CASSYTGAGANVLTF. The CDR3 coding sequence is TGTGCCAGCAGTTACACTGGGGCTGGGGCCAACGTCCTGACTTTC.

The rearrangement uses TRBV20-1 and TRBJ2-5; 8 nucleotides agree with TRBD1. The CDR3 spans 17 residues. Germline lookup yields CDR1 DFQATT and CDR2 SNEGSKA (reference sequence). Losses at the gene ends were 0 bases for V and 4 bases for J; bases not matched to a gene: 13. This CDR3 reads CSARDRGQGIRRETQYF. CDR3 nucleotide sequence: TGCAGTGCTAGAGATCGAGGACAGGGAATCCGTAGAGAGACCCAGTACTTC.

The chain has TRBV29-1 and TRBJ1-1; 8 bases agree with TRBD1. Trimming at V came to 2 bases and at J to 5 bases, leaving 10 bases not matched to a gene. CDR3 length: 15 amino acids. CDR1 is SQVTM, CDR2 ANQGSEA, per germline. CDR3 in amino acids: CSVESSQGAPTEAFF. As DNA, the CDR3 is TGCAGCGTTGAATCCTCCCAGGGGGCGCCGACTGAAGCTTTCTTT.

This clonotype turned up a few times. This chain connects TRBV29-1 to TRBJ2-1, with D perhaps matching TRBD2 (6 bases). The germline V and J ends were trimmed by 5 bases and 0 bases, with 11 bases remaining between them. The germline V gene encodes CDR1 SQVTM and CDR2 ANQGSEA. CDR3 length: 14 amino acids. CDR3 bases: TGCAGCGTTAACGTGGGGGGCTCCTACAATGAGCAGTTCTTC. The encoded protein is CSVNVGGSYNEQFF.

V and J are TRBV28 and TRBJ2-5, with TRBD2 matching 8 bases. CDR1 and CDR2 from the germline V gene are MDHEN and SYDVKM. V lost 6 bases to trimming and J lost 6 bases; unmatched junction nucleotides: 6. The CDR3 runs to 13 residues. Written as DNA, the CDR3 is TGTGCCAGCAGCCCCGGGGGGGAGAAGACCCAGTACTTC. Protein sequence: CASSPGGEKTQYF.

The chain recombines TRBV12-3 or TRBV12-4 with TRBJ1-3; 9 nucleotides align to TRBD1. J lost 3 bases, V lost 6 bases, and 6 bases had no gene match. This CDR3 comprises 15 residues. The DNA of the CDR3 is TGTGCCAGCAGGCCAACAGGGGGCCTTGGAAACACCATATATTTT. Translation: CASRPTGGLGNTIYF.

The chain carries TRBV11-2 and TRBJ2-5; a possible D gene is TRBD2 (6 bases). This CDR3 contains 14 residues. Per germline, CDR1 SGHAT and CDR2 FQNNGV. Trimming stripped 7 bases from V and 2 bases from J, with 14 bases between. CDR3 nucleotides: TGTGCCAGCAACGGTCTAGCGACGCAAGAGACCCAGTACTTC. As protein: CASNGLATQETQYF.

This clonotype was seen more than once but under ten times. J is TRBJ2-2 and V is TRBV20-1; no clear D gene. This CDR3 contains 11 residues. In germline, CDR1 is DFQATT, CDR2 SNEGSKA (reference sequence). V was shortened by 3 bases and J by 7 bases, with 6 bases between the two germline ends. CDR3 in DNA: TGCAGTGCTAGGGGCGACGGGGAGCTGTTTTTT. Translating gives CSARGDGELFF.

The sample holds many counts of this clonotype. J is TRBJ1-6 and V is TRBV20-1; possible D gene TRBD1, 6 bases. Trimming took off 6 bases at V and 7 bases at J, with 13 bases between the two ends. The germline CDR1 and CDR2 sequences are DFQATT and SNEGSKA (reference sequence). The CDR3 extends over 13 amino acids. The chain's CDR3 is CSAPGTPNSPLHF. The DNA for the CDR3 is TGCAGTGCACCAGGGACACCAAATTCACCCCTCCACTTT.

This clonotype came up a few times. V usage is TRBV6-5 and J usage is TRBJ2-7; 8 bases are a match to TRBD1. Per germline, CDR1 MNHEY and CDR2 SVGAGI. V trimming: 7 bases; J trimming: 3 bases; junction bases outside the gene matches: 14. The CDR3 is made up of 16 amino acids. Written as DNA, the CDR3 is TGTGCCAGCAAACGATACCCCCTAGGACAGGGCTACGAGCAGTACTTC. Protein product: CASKRYPLGQGYEQYF.